Listed below are T cell receptor beta chains from one sample, sequenced in a study of vaccination effects on CD4 cells after COVID-19. No antigen has been identified for these receptors. Using immunoSEQ multiplex PCR, the repertoire was profiled, and TCRdb retains in-frame clones only, with some absent. The sample carries around 30,000 clones, about 71% recorded once. The starting material was CD4+ T cells from PBMCs cultured without peptide, obtained before COVID-19 vaccination. The source of these receptors is a human donor who received a COVID-19 vaccine. Both conserved end residues are part of each CDR3. The order of the fields is CDR3 protein, CDR3 DNA, V gene, clone size, D gene, J gene. A D gene is named only where the DNA matches it firmly. Not every row has a clone size; where given, it reads once, few, many or a size class.

CASSFAGGLIETQYF,TGTGCCAGCAGCTTCGCCGGCGGGCTAATCGAGACCCAGTACTTC,TRBV5-6,-,-,TRBJ2-5
CASSLFVGGGTRNTEAFF,TGTGCCAGCAGTTTATTCGTGGGCGGGGGTACCAGGAACACTGAAGCTTTCTTT,TRBV27,-,-,TRBJ1-1
CASSELAGGQETQYF,TGTGCCAGCAGTGAACTAGCGGGGGGGCAAGAGACCCAGTACTTC,TRBV6-1,few,TRBD2,TRBJ2-5
CASSKQGQMNTEAFF,TGTGCCAGCAGTAAGCAGGGGCAGATGAACACTGAAGCTTTCTTT,TRBV6-5,-,-,TRBJ1-1
CASSRGTGRVMNTEAFF,TGCGCCAGCAGCCGCGGGACAGGCAGGGTCATGAACACTGAAGCTTTCTTT,TRBV5-1,-,TRBD1,TRBJ1-1
CASVGNGFAVAFF,TGTGCCAGCGTCGGTAATGGGTTTGCTGTAGCTTTCTTT,TRBV6-5,few,-,TRBJ1-1
CASSLTGTLFF,TGTGCCAGCTCGTTGACAGGGACGCTGTTTTTT,TRBV3-1/TRBV3-2,few,TRBD1,TRBJ2-2
CASSSLSGSSYNEQFF,TGTGCCAGCAGCTCTCTTAGCGGGAGCTCCTACAATGAGCAGTTCTTC,TRBV11-2,few,TRBD2,TRBJ2-1
CASSYNYEQYF,TGTGCCAGCAGCTACAACTACGAGCAGTACTTC,TRBV3-1/TRBV3-2,once,-,TRBJ2-7
CASRETRAPDSSNYGYTF,TGTGCCAGCAGGGAAACGCGGGCTCCGGACAGTTCTAACTATGGCTACACCTTC,TRBV6-1,few,-,TRBJ1-2
CASSPSQEPNTGELFF,TGTGCCAGCAGCCCCAGTCAAGAGCCCAACACCGGGGAGCTGTTTTTT,TRBV5-4,-,-,TRBJ2-2
CASSHPTSASSYNEQFF,TGTGCCAGCAGCCACCCTACTAGCGCGAGCTCCTACAATGAGCAGTTCTTC,TRBV3-1/TRBV3-2,-,TRBD2,TRBJ2-1
CASSPGGTSTDTQYF,TGTGCCAGCAGCCCCGGCGGGACTAGCACAGATACGCAGTATTTT,TRBV11-2,few,-,TRBJ2-3
CASSLAGGQETQYF,TGTGCCAGCAGCTTAGCGGGGGGACAAGAGACCCAGTACTTC,TRBV7-9,-,-,TRBJ2-5
CASSFQKGGHFF,TGTGCCAGCAGCTTTCAGAAGGGGGGGCACTTCTTC,TRBV7-9,-,-,TRBJ2-1
CASTPTQGIQPQHF,TGTGCCAGTACTCCAACACAGGGGATTCAGCCCCAGCATTTT,TRBV19,few,TRBD1,TRBJ1-5
CASSAGGFLFLLEKLFF,TGCGCCAGCAGTGCAGGGGGGTTTTTGTTTTTGTTGGAAAAACTGTTTTTT,TRBV5-1,-,TRBD1,TRBJ1-4